What follows are 23 T cell receptor beta chains derived from one specimen sequenced in a study of human T cells and chemical hapten exposure. Time point here: pre-sensitization, week 0. Described treatment: therapeutic diphenylcyclopropenone sensitization with weekly scalp DPC. TCRdb fed the RACE reads into MiXCR, producing one record per CDR3 protein. The table lists fewer than 140,000 distinct CDR3 sequences, less than 15% of them singletons. The source material was whole blood, sampled in connection with sensitization to the hapten diphenylcyclopropenone (DPC). These receptors were collected from a woman aged 50 to 60 with alopecia areata. Some clones in this sample may be carry-over from other donors' samples.

This clonotype was seen a few times. The rearrangement uses TRBV5-1 and TRBJ2-3, with D maybe TRBD2 (6 bases). This CDR3 region has 14 residues. Germline assignment: CDR1 SGHRS and CDR2 YFSETQ. Trimming removed 7 bases from V and 2 bases from J, with 14 bases in between. CDR3 DNA: TGCGCCAGCGGGGGGACCGCATCCACAGATACGCAGTATTTT. It translates to CASGGTASTDTQYF.

The rearrangement joins TRBV15 to TRBJ1-1; the D is unclear. V lost 0 bases and J lost 0, with 17 bases in between. Germline values: CDR1 LNHNV, CDR2 YYDKDF (reference sequence). The CDR3 consists of 18 residues. CDR3 nucleotide sequence: TGTGCCACCAGCAGAGATAATAGTGTAACGGGAATGAACACTGAAGCTTTCTTT. Translation: CATSRDNSVTGMNTEAFF.

This clonotype was seen a few times. The chain carries TRBV29-1 and TRBJ1-1; D is unclear. The germline V gene has CDR1 SQVTM and CDR2 ANQGSEA. The CDR3 spans 8 residues. Trimming removed 6 bases at V and 14 bases at J, with 10 bases between. The CDR3 loop is CSVTSGFF. The CDR3, as DNA: TGCAGCGTGACTTCGGGATTCTTT.

J is TRBJ1-1 and V is TRBV7-9; no firm D call. V lost 5 bases and J lost 3, with 7 bases in between. The CDR3 totals 12 residues. Per germline, CDR1 SEHNR and CDR2 FQNEAQ (reference sequence). The CDR3 loop is CASSRQDTEAFF. CDR3 bases: TGTGCCAGCAGCCGCCAGGACACTGAAGCTTTCTTT. The complete variable domain, with remaining parts taken from reference TRBV7-9 and TRBJ1-1, reads DTGVSQNPRHKITKRGQNVTFRCDPISEHNRLYWYRQTLGQGPEFLTYFQNEAQLEKSRLLSDRFSAERPKGSFSTLEIQRTEQGDSAMYLCASSRQDTEAFFGQGTRLTVV.

The gene calls are TRBV12-3 or TRBV12-4 and TRBJ1-2; 9 bases are shared with TRBD1. Trimming at V came to 7 bases and at J to 6 bases, leaving 9 bases not matched to a gene. The CDR3 has 14 amino acids. The CDR3 is CASNPGDRADGYTF. The CDR3 DNA sequence: TGTGCCAGCAACCCAGGGGACAGGGCGGATGGCTACACCTTC.

There are many counts of this clonotype. V is TRBV5-6 and J is TRBJ2-7; TRBD1 might be the D (5 bases). The CDR3 covers 14 residues. V dropped 0 bases and J dropped 4 bases, with 11 bases sitting between them. Germline V CDR1 and CDR2: SGHDT, YYEEEE. The CDR3 region is CASSLGQGRYEQYF. CDR3 nucleotides: TGTGCCAGCAGCTTGGGCCAGGGTCGGTACGAGCAGTACTTC. Full variable domain (missing parts from reference TRBV5-6 and TRBJ2-7): DAGVTQSPTHLIKTRGQQVTLRCSPKSGHDTVSWYQQALGQGPQFIFQYYEEEERQRGNFPDRFSGHQFPNYSSELNVNALLLGDSALYLCASSLGQGRYEQYFGPGTRLTVT.

The table lists this clonotype with many counts. CDR3 sequence: CASSLVGSQETQYF. The CDR3, as DNA: TGTGCCAGCAGCTTAGTTGGCAGCCAAGAGACCCAGTACTTC. The genes are TRBV7-8 and TRBJ2-5, with no clear D. V dropped 1 base and J dropped 1 base, with 7 bases sitting between them. There are 14 residues in the CDR3. CDR1 SGHVS and CDR2 FQNEAQ come from the germline V gene.

The V gene is TRBV2, the J gene TRBJ1-1; no firm D call. The ends were cut back, 6 bases at V and 1 base at J, with 15 bases in the middle. From germline, CDR1 is SNHLY and CDR2 FYNNEI. This CDR3 region has 15 residues. The CDR3: CASRASEEANTEAFF. The CDR3 DNA reads TGTGCCAGCAGGGCAAGCGAGGAGGCGAACACTGAAGCTTTCTTT. Variable domain in full (rest from reference TRBV2 and TRBJ1-1): EPEVTQTPSHQVTQMGQEVILRCVPISNHLYFYWYRQILGQKVEFLVSFYNNEISEKSEIFDDQFSVERPDGSNFTLKIRSTKLEDSAMYFCASRASEEANTEAFFGQGTRLTVV.

CDR3 nucleotides: TGTGCCAGCAGTACACCGGGGCATCAGCCCCAGCATTTT. It encodes CASSTPGHQPQHF. The chain has TRBV6-6 and TRBJ1-5, with TRBD1 as a possible D gene (5 bases). CDR3 size: 13 residues. The V and J ends lost 5 bases and 5 bases respectively, with 10 bases between them. The germline CDR1 and CDR2 sequences are MNHNY and SVGAGI (reference sequence).

The chain employs TRBV3-1 and TRBJ2-1; maybe TRBD1 (6 bases). The CDR3 has 15 amino acids. Germline-derived CDR1 and CDR2 are LGHDT and YNNKEL (reference sequence). The ends were cut back, 4 bases at V and 6 bases at J, with 16 bases in the middle. CDR3 sequence reads: CASSPTLAGVNEQFF. For the CDR3, the DNA is TGTGCCAGCAGCCCCACCTTGGCAGGGGTCAATGAGCAGTTCTTC.

This clonotype came up a few times. The chain recombines TRBV28 with TRBJ2-5, with 12 nucleotides matching TRBD1. The CDR3 covers 16 residues. Looked up from germline, CDR1 is MDHEN and CDR2 is SYDVKM. Trimming cost V 7 bases and J 1 base; bases outside gene matches: 7. This chain's CDR3 is CASTPGQGAPQETQYF. CDR3 DNA: TGTGCCAGCACCCCGGGACAGGGGGCTCCCCAAGAGACCCAGTACTTC.

Ten or more counts support this clonotype. This rearrangement joins TRBV28 to TRBJ2-1; the D gene is possibly TRBD2 (5 bases). Trimming removed 2 bases at V and 3 bases at J, with 11 bases between. CDR1 is MDHEN and CDR2 is SYDVKM in the germline V gene. This CDR3 has 15 residues. CDR3: CASSLAGPGYNEQFF. CDR3 sequence (DNA): TGTGCCAGCAGTTTAGCGGGTCCCGGCTACAATGAGCAGTTCTTC.

This clonotype has just a few counts. The chain combines TRBV28 with TRBJ1-2; D is uncertain. The germline gives CDR1 MDHEN, CDR2 SYDVKM. The length of the CDR3 is 12 residues. V shed 3 bases and J shed 4 bases, with 6 bases lying between them. CDR3: CASSFRGYGYTF. Written as DNA, the CDR3 is TGTGCCAGCAGTTTCCGGGGCTATGGCTACACCTTC.

This clonotype turned up a few times. The chain recombines TRBV25-1 with TRBJ1-3; 9 bases are a match to TRBD1. Germline values: CDR1 MGHDK, CDR2 SYGVNS. V dropped 6 bases and J dropped 4; count of bases not matched to a gene: 4. This CDR3 comprises 14 residues. CDR3: CASRGTGRGNTIYF. In DNA form, the CDR3 reads TGTGCCAGCAGGGGGACAGGGAGGGGAAACACCATATATTTT.

This clonotype was counted at least ten times. The chain joins TRBV5-1 to TRBJ2-1; perhaps TRBD2 as D (6 bases). Per the germline V gene, CDR1 is SGHRS and CDR2 is YFSETQ. V was clipped by 5 bases and J by 4 bases, with 19 bases between them. The CDR3 has 16 residues. The DNA of the CDR3 is TGCGCCAGCAGAATTATTCTCTCTCGGGAGTACAATGAGCAGTTCTTC. This translates into CASRIILSREYNEQFF. Full variable domain (rest looked up from reference TRBV5-1 and TRBJ2-1): KAGVTQTPRYLIKTRGQQVTLSCSPISGHRSVSWYQQTPGQGLQFLFEYFSETQRNKGNFPGRFSGRQFSNSRSEMNVSTLELGDSALYLCASRIILSREYNEQFFGPGTRLTVL.

This clonotype has a handful of counts. The gene calls are TRBV7-9 and TRBJ1-1; D remains ambiguous. The CDR3 contains 16 residues. Germline V gene data show CDR1 as SEHNR and CDR2 as FQNEAQ (reference sequence). V gave up 5 bases and J gave up 7 bases, with 23 bases separating them. The CDR3 sequence is CASSHGLASASGEAFF. The CDR3 DNA reads TGTGCCAGCAGCCATGGATTGGCCTCTGCTTCGGGTGAAGCTTTCTTT.

In this sample, this clonotype turned up a few times. This chain links TRBV18 with TRBJ2-2; D is ambiguous. Germline V gives CDR1 KGHSH, CDR2 LQKENI. V was clipped by 0 bases and J by 0 bases, with 5 bases between them. The CDR3 contains 15 residues. The CDR3 protein is CASSPPRANTGELFF. The CDR3 region has the DNA TGTGCCAGCTCACCACCGCGTGCGAACACCGGGGAGCTGTTTTTT.

J is TRBJ2-3 and V is TRBV10-3, with D hard to call. The CDR3 contains 11 residues. The V end was cut by 10 bases, the J end by 6 bases, with 11 bases between. CDR1 and CDR2 from the germline V gene are ENHRY and SYGVKD. The CDR3 nucleotides read TGTGCCACGTCCATGAGGGATACGCAGTATTTT. Translating gives CATSMRDTQYF.

This clonotype was picked up a small number of times. A much larger clone sits a single nucleotide away, making a read error possible. The chain uses TRBV7-2 and TRBJ2-1, with no clear D. The germline V gene has CDR1 SGHTA and CDR2 FQGNSA. CDR3 size: 11 residues. V was clipped by 2 bases and J by 7 bases, with 3 bases between them. The CDR3: CASSLFNEQFF. CDR3 DNA: TGTGCCAGCAGCTTATTTAATGAGCAGTTCTTC. Using reference TRBV7-2 and TRBJ2-1 for the parts outside the CDR3, the full variable domain is GAGVSQSPSNKVTEKGKDVELRCDPISGHTALYWYRQSLGQGLEFLIYFQGNSAPDKSGLPSDRFSAERTGGSVSTLTIQRTQQEDSAVYLCASSLFNEQFFGPGTRLTVL.

The table lists this clonotype with many counts. The chain links TRBV28 to TRBJ2-7; D tentatively fits TRBD1 or TRBD2 (5 bases each). This CDR3 spans 14 amino acids. The ends were cut back, 7 bases at V and 3 bases at J, with 16 bases in the middle. Germline V gene lookup returns CDR1 MDHEN and CDR2 SYDVKM. The CDR3 protein is CASKRGGRVYEQYF. CDR3 in DNA: TGTGCCAGCAAGAGGGGCGGTCGTGTCTACGAGCAGTACTTC.

This clonotype has just a few counts. The rearrangement joins TRBV2 to TRBJ1-2; the D gene is possibly TRBD1 (5 bases). The length of the CDR3 is 12 residues. Deletions cut 4 bases from V and 5 bases from J, with 8 bases between. Per the germline V gene, CDR1 is SNHLY and CDR2 is FYNNEI. The CDR3 nucleotides read TGTGCCAGCAGTGTGACAGCGTATGGCTACACCTTC. It encodes CASSVTAYGYTF. Combining the CDR3 with reference TRBV2 and TRBJ1-2 gives the whole variable domain EPEVTQTPSHQVTQMGQEVILRCVPISNHLYFYWYRQILGQKVEFLVSFYNNEISEKSEIFDDQFSVERPDGSNFTLKIRSTKLEDSAMYFCASSVTAYGYTFGSGTRLTVV.

In its sample, this clonotype was seen many times. The chain has TRBV4-3 and TRBJ2-5, with D perhaps matching TRBD2 (5 bases). Per the germline V gene, CDR1 is LGHNA and CDR2 is YSLEER. The CDR3 length is 15 residues. The ends were cut back, 4 bases at V and 5 bases at J, with 17 bases in the middle. The chain's CDR3 is CASSLAILGAETQYF. As DNA, the CDR3 is TGCGCCAGCAGCCTCGCGATACTAGGTGCCGAGACCCAGTACTTC.

The CDR3 here is CASSYRPGSYEQFF. The CDR3 DNA reads as TGTGCCAGCAGTTACCGGCCAGGATCCTATGAGCAGTTCTTC. The chain has TRBV6-5 and TRBJ2-1; unclear D gene. Germline V gene data show CDR1 as MNHEY and CDR2 as SVGAGI. Trimming took 2 bases from V and 8 from J, leaving 13 bases between them. CDR3 length: 14 amino acids.